A single sample gave rise to the 32 T cell receptor beta chains below, sequenced in a study of blood T cell repertoires in COVID-19. Measured with immunoSEQ multiplex PCR; TCRdb has only the in-frame clones, and not every one. The table has nearly 350,000 clones, about 83% seen once. Material for sequencing was peripheral blood. These receptors all come from a man younger than 45 with active or convalescent COVID-19.

The rearrangement uses TRBV30 and TRBJ2-2; D unclear. The length of the CDR3 is 14 residues. The germline V and J ends were trimmed by 0 bases and 2 bases, with 7 bases remaining between them. Germline loops: CDR1 GTSNPN, CDR2 SVGIG (reference sequence). CDR3 loop: CAWSVNSNTGELFF. The CDR3 DNA sequence: TGTGCCTGGAGTGTCAACAGCAACACCGGGGAGCTGTTTTTT.

This rearrangement joins TRBV2 to TRBJ2-1; no definite D call. The CDR3 sequence is 15 residues long. The germline gives CDR1 SNHLY, CDR2 FYNNEI. Trimming stripped 3 bases from V and 1 base from J, with 10 bases between. For the CDR3, the DNA is TGTGCCAGCAGTGAGAGGAGACCGTCCTACAATGAGCAGTTCTTC. Translating gives CASSERRPSYNEQFF.

The chain carries TRBV4-1 and TRBJ2-2; 11 bases align to TRBD2. The CDR3 has 18 amino acids. Per the germline V gene, CDR1 is MGHRA and CDR2 is YSYEKL. Unmatched junction bases numbered 8, after V lost 0 bases and J lost 5 bases. This CDR3 is CASSQDILSGGATGELFF. Here the CDR3 DNA reads TGCGCCAGCAGCCAAGATATTCTTAGCGGGGGGGCGACCGGGGAGCTGTTTTTT.

The V gene is TRBV9, the J gene TRBJ2-3; perhaps TRBD2 as D (7 bases). The germline V gene encodes CDR1 SGDLS and CDR2 YYNGEE. This CDR3 has 16 amino acids. V lost 1 base to trimming and J lost 6 bases, with 18 bases between them. The CDR3: CASSVTPRGGEDTQYF. As DNA, the CDR3 is TGTGCCAGCAGCGTAACTCCGAGGGGGGGCGAGGATACGCAGTATTTT.

This clone was counted between two and nine times. The chain uses TRBV11-3 and TRBJ1-1; possibly TRBD1 for D (5 bases). The V and J ends lost 5 bases and 4 bases respectively, with 11 bases between them. The CDR3 loop spans 13 amino acids. Germline V lookup: CDR1 SGHNT, CDR2 YENEEA. CDR3 sequence reads: CASSPTGGTEAFF. As DNA, the CDR3 is TGTGCCAGCAGCCCGACCGGGGGCACTGAAGCTTTCTTT.

In its sample, this clone was seen a few times. V and J are TRBV19 and TRBJ1-4; D gene uncertain. Germline V gene data show CDR1 as LNHDA and CDR2 as SQIVND (reference sequence). The CDR3 extends over 14 amino acids. The ends were cut back, 5 bases at V and 4 bases at J, with 11 bases in the middle. CDR3 amino acids: CASSSGSYNEKLFF. The DNA for the CDR3 is TGTGCCAGTAGTTCCGGGTCTTATAATGAAAAACTGTTTTTT.

This clone was counted a few times. V and J are TRBV5-6 and TRBJ2-7; a weak D match, TRBD1 (6 bases). The CDR3 extends over 13 amino acids. V lost 4 bases to trimming and J lost 5 bases, with 13 bases between them. Looked up from germline, CDR1 is SGHDT and CDR2 is YYEEEE. This CDR3 is CASSLQGLDEQYF. The CDR3 DNA reads as TGTGCCAGCAGCCTACAGGGCCTGGACGAGCAGTACTTC.

The chain uses TRBV28 and TRBJ2-7, with D perhaps matching TRBD2 (5 bases). The CDR3 has 13 amino acids. Trimming stripped 6 bases from V and 6 bases from J, with 15 bases between. Germline V gene data show CDR1 as MDHEN and CDR2 as SYDVKM. CDR3 in DNA: TGTGCCAGCAGCCAAGGACTGTCCCCCGAGCAGTACTTC. As protein: CASSQGLSPEQYF.

To note about this clone: This sample also contains other DNA sequences that code for the same CDR3. The gene calls are TRBV7-2 and TRBJ2-3, with a possible D match to TRBD2 (6 bases). The CDR3 runs to 14 residues. The germline CDR1 and CDR2 sequences are SGHTA and FQGNSA. With 1 base removed from V and 6 bases from J, the gap between germline ends came to 11 bases. CDR3 DNA sequence: TGTGCCAGCAGCTTAGGTCCTGGGGGGGATACGCAGTATTTT. Translation gives CASSLGPGGDTQYF.

V gene TRBV4-3 combines with J gene TRBJ1-2, with a possible D match to TRBD1 (5 bases). CDR3 size: 14 residues. Trimming took off 0 bases at V and 7 bases at J, with 12 bases between the two ends. Germline CDR1 and CDR2: LGHNA and YSLEER. CDR3 DNA sequence: TGCGCCAGCAGCCAAGATGGCCAGGGTCTTGGCTACACCTTC. Protein: CASSQDGQGLGYTF.

This chain uses TRBV7-9 with TRBJ2-7; D gene uncertain. The CDR3 sequence is 14 residues long. Germline CDR1 is SEHNR and CDR2 is FQNEAQ (reference sequence). The ends were cut back, 5 bases at V and 0 bases at J, with 11 bases in the middle. In DNA, the CDR3 is TGTGCCAGCAGCCCCCAGTGGTCCTCCTACGAGCAGTACTTC. This translates into CASSPQWSSYEQYF.

The chain couples TRBV4-3 to TRBJ2-1; TRBD2 aligns across 11 bases. V was pared by 3 bases and J by 7 bases, with 8 bases of the junction left unmatched. The CDR3 length is 16 residues. Germline loops: CDR1 LGHNA, CDR2 YSLEER. CDR3 coding DNA: TGCGCCAGCAGCCAGATAGCGGGGGGGCCAGGGAATGAGCAGTTCTTC. Translated, it gives CASSQIAGGPGNEQFF.

This clone showed up just once. The chain uses TRBV10-3 and TRBJ1-5; D is unclear. V lost 0 bases and J 6 bases, leaving 18 bases between the germline ends. There are 17 residues in the CDR3. Germline lookup yields CDR1 ENHRY and CDR2 SYGVKD. The CDR3 is CAISESIGGSGFQPQHF. As DNA, the CDR3 is TGTGCCATCAGTGAGTCTATAGGTGGGTCGGGGTTTCAGCCCCAGCATTTT.

This chain joins TRBV18 and TRBJ2-7, with D maybe TRBD2 (6 bases). Trimming pared 6 bases from V and 7 bases from J, leaving 19 bases between. From germline, CDR1 is KGHSH and CDR2 LQKENI. CDR3 length: 14 residues. This CDR3 is CASSPLAPSMEQYF. As DNA, the CDR3 is TGTGCCAGCTCCCCGCTAGCGCCCTCGATGGAGCAGTACTTC.

This chain links TRBV7-2 with TRBJ2-5, with TRBD2 matching 10 bases. V was pared by 6 bases and J by 4 bases, with 2 bases of the junction left unmatched. The CDR3 totals 13 residues. Germline V gene sequence: CDR1 SGHTA, CDR2 FQGNSA. This CDR3 reads CASSLAGAETQYF. In nucleotides, the CDR3 is TGTGCCAGCAGTCTAGCGGGAGCAGAGACCCAGTACTTC.

This sequence joins TRBV18 and TRBJ1-1; D is unclear. V lost 6 bases to trimming and J lost 1 base, with 9 bases between them. The CDR3 length is 13 residues. Looked up from germline, CDR1 is KGHSH and CDR2 is LQKENI. The chain's CDR3 is CASSGRENTEAFF. The DNA of the CDR3 is TGTGCCAGCTCGGGGAGGGAGAACACTGAAGCTTTCTTT.

The V gene is TRBV9, the J gene TRBJ2-7; 8 nucleotides line up with TRBD1. V lost 1 base and J lost 3; bases outside the gene matches: 6. CDR1 SGDLS and CDR2 YYNGEE come from the germline V gene. This CDR3 comprises 15 residues. CDR3 in amino acids: CASSVQDRAFYEQYF. CDR3 nucleotide sequence: TGTGCCAGCAGCGTACAGGACAGGGCGTTCTACGAGCAGTACTTC.

This chain's CDR3 is CASSLGAGVGYEQYF. DNA for the CDR3: TGCGCCAGCAGCTTGGGGGCAGGGGTAGGATACGAGCAGTACTTC. The rearrangement joins TRBV5-1 to TRBJ2-7; D is possibly TRBD1 (6 bases). V was pared by 0 bases and J by 4 bases, with 14 bases between. This CDR3 comprises 15 residues. Per germline, CDR1 SGHRS and CDR2 YFSETQ. The complete variable domain, with remaining parts taken from reference TRBV5-1 and TRBJ2-7, reads KAGVTQTPRYLIKTRGQQVTLSCSPISGHRSVSWYQQTPGQGLQFLFEYFSETQRNKGNFPGRFSGRQFSNSRSEMNVSTLELGDSALYLCASSLGAGVGYEQYFGPGTRLTVT.

This clone was counted only a few times. V usage is TRBV29-1 and J usage is TRBJ1-3; 7 bases are a match to TRBD1. V trimming: 7 bases; J trimming: 2 bases; junction bases outside the gene matches: 5. The CDR3 loop spans 13 amino acids. Germline V lookup: CDR1 SQVTM, CDR2 ANQGSEA. CDR3 sequence: CSATDRTGNTIYF. As DNA, the CDR3 is TGCAGCGCTACGGACAGGACTGGAAACACCATATATTTT.

DNA of the CDR3: TGTGCCAGCAGTCCGGGACAGCGTAGGAGAGGCTACACCTTC. Protein sequence: CASSPGQRRRGYTF. The chain has TRBV28 and TRBJ1-2; 7 bases fit TRBD1. This CDR3 comprises 14 residues. Germline V gene lookup returns CDR1 MDHEN and CDR2 SYDVKM. V lost 5 bases to trimming and J lost 8 bases; unmatched junction nucleotides: 11.

The chain carries TRBV6-5 and TRBJ2-7; 10 positions agree with TRBD1. This CDR3 is 14 amino acids long. In germline, CDR1 is MNHEY, CDR2 SVGAGI. V lost 7 bases to trimming and J lost 3 bases; unmatched junction nucleotides: 6. CDR3 sequence: CASTWDRGVYEQYF. In DNA form, the CDR3 reads TGTGCCAGCACTTGGGACAGGGGTGTCTACGAGCAGTACTTC.

This chain uses TRBV11-2 with TRBJ2-2, with D perhaps TRBD1 (6 bases). The CDR3 is made up of 16 amino acids. Germline CDR1 and CDR2: SGHAT and FQNNGV. V was trimmed by 5 bases and J by 5 bases, leaving 18 bases between them. This CDR3 is CASSILKQGWTGELFF. In nucleotides, the CDR3 is TGTGCCAGCAGCATACTGAAACAGGGATGGACCGGGGAGCTGTTTTTT.

V usage is TRBV7-9 and J usage is TRBJ1-6; 11 bases align to TRBD1. The J segment lost 0 bases and the V segment lost 1 base, leaving 5 bases of the junction unmatched. CDR1 and CDR2 from the germline V gene are SEHNR and FQNEAQ (reference sequence). This CDR3 is 19 amino acids long. DNA of the CDR3: TGTGCCAGCAGCTTAGTGTGGGACAGGGGGAGCTCCTATAATTCACCCCTCCACTTT. Its translation is CASSLVWDRGSSYNSPLHF.

This chain connects TRBV30 to TRBJ1-4, with a tentative D call TRBD1 (5 bases). Germline V gene sequence: CDR1 GTSNPN, CDR2 SVGIG (reference sequence). The CDR3 runs to 15 residues. The V end lost 5 bases, the J end lost 4 bases, and 17 bases lay between the germline ends. This chain's CDR3 is CAWGEGPRGNEKLFF. CDR3 DNA: TGTGCCTGGGGGGAGGGACCTCGAGGTAATGAAAAACTGTTTTTT.

V gene TRBV5-1 combines with J gene TRBJ2-7, with 10 bases matching TRBD1. V lost 7 bases and J lost 5; bases outside the gene matches: 9. CDR1 and CDR2 (germline): SGHRS, YFSETQ. This CDR3 comprises 14 residues. The CDR3 nucleotides are TGCGCCAGCTCGAGGGGGGACAGGGGCCACGAGCAGTACTTC. Translation gives CASSRGDRGHEQYF.

The V gene is TRBV7-3, the J gene TRBJ2-7; 7 bases map to TRBD1. The V gene end was trimmed by 3 bases and the J gene end by 0 bases; junction bases not matched to a gene: 5. CDR3 length: 15 amino acids. Germline assignment: CDR1 SGHTA and CDR2 FQGTGA. Here the CDR3 reads CASSLDRPSSYEQYF. CDR3 coding DNA: TGTGCCAGCAGCTTGGACAGGCCGAGCTCCTACGAGCAGTACTTC.

The V gene is TRBV4-3, the J gene TRBJ2-2; the D gene is possibly TRBD2 (6 bases). This CDR3 is built from 16 residues. Trimming took 3 bases from V and 5 from J, leaving 16 bases between them. Germline values: CDR1 LGHNA, CDR2 YSLEER. The CDR3, as DNA: TGCGCCAGCAGCCACCGCAAAGAGGCGGGGACCGGGGAGCTGTTTTTT. Translating it yields CASSHRKEAGTGELFF.

V and J are TRBV4-3 and TRBJ2-3; TRBD2 aligns across 9 bases. Germline-derived CDR1 and CDR2 are LGHNA and YSLEER. There are 16 residues in the CDR3. Trimming cost V 0 bases and J 2 bases; bases outside gene matches: 3. The CDR3: CASSQETSGYTDTQYF. The CDR3, as DNA: TGCGCCAGCAGCCAAGAAACTAGCGGGTACACAGATACGCAGTATTTT.

The chain has TRBV28 and TRBJ1-2, with a tentative D call TRBD1 (6 bases). V was pared by 4 bases and J by 0 bases, with 12 bases between. This CDR3 region has 15 residues. The germline V gene encodes CDR1 MDHEN and CDR2 SYDVKM. The CDR3 region has the DNA TGTGCCAGCAGTTCAACAGGGCTCTCTAACTATGGCTACACCTTC. Translated, it gives CASSSTGLSNYGYTF.

The rearrangement uses TRBV9 and TRBJ2-5; 7 nucleotides agree with TRBD2. Germline loops: CDR1 SGDLS, CDR2 YYNGEE. J gave up 2 bases and V 4 bases, and 11 bases lay outside the gene matches. The CDR3 sequence is 16 residues long. The DNA of the CDR3 is TGTGCCAGCAGCTCTACCGGTGGGAGGGGACAAGAGACCCAGTACTTC. Translating it yields CASSSTGGRGQETQYF.

The chain links TRBV24-1 to TRBJ1-1, with D maybe TRBD1 (5 bases). The CDR3 sequence is 13 residues long. Between the trimmed V and J ends, which lost 2 bases and 7 bases, there was a span of 10 bases. Germline V gene data show CDR1 as KGHDR and CDR2 as SFDVKD. The CDR3 DNA follows: TGTGCCACCAGTGATTCCGATCAGGGTGAAGCTTTCTTT. It codes for CATSDSDQGEAFF.

Concerning this clone itself: Relative to the germline gene, one junction end is altered; a read error may explain this. This sequence joins TRBV7-2 and TRBJ2-3, with D perhaps matching TRBD2 (5 bases). CDR3 length equals 16 residues. The germline V gene has CDR1 SGHTA and CDR2 FQGNSA. CDR3 bases: TGTGCCAGCAGCCTAGCCAGTCCGGTCTCGGGAGATACGCAGTATTTT. This sequence encodes CASSLASPVSGDTQYF. Using reference TRBV7-2 and TRBJ2-3 for the parts outside the CDR3, the full variable domain is GAGVSQSPSNKVTEKGKDVELRCDPISGHTALYWYRQSLGQGLEFLIYFQGNSAPDKSGLPSDRFSAERTGGSVSTLTIQRTQQEDSAVYLCASSLASPVSGDTQYFGPGTRLTVL.